These 30 T cell receptor beta chains came from one sample sequenced in a study of blood T cell repertoires in COVID-19. Clones were read by immunoSEQ multiplex PCR, and TCRdb kept only the in-frame ones, dropping some. Of approximately 99,000 clones listed, approximately 87% are singletons. Sequencing used peripheral blood. The receptors come from a human donor in a cohort sampled during active COVID-19.

The chain recombines TRBV7-9 with TRBJ1-4; D gene uncertain. Germline assignment: CDR1 SEHNR and CDR2 FQNEAQ (reference sequence). The CDR3 covers 12 residues. The V end lost 3 bases, the J end lost 10 bases, and 9 bases lay between the germline ends. CDR3 bases: TGTGCCAGCAGCTTGGGAGAAGGAAAACTGTTTTTT. Protein product: CASSLGEGKLFF. Using reference TRBV7-9 and TRBJ1-4 for the parts outside the CDR3, the full variable domain is DTGVSQNPRHKITKRGQNVTFRCDPISEHNRLYWYRQTLGQGPEFLTYFQNEAQLEKSRLLSDRFSAERPKGSFSTLEIQRTEQGDSAMYLCASSLGEGKLFFGSGTQLSVL.

The chain employs TRBV20-1 and TRBJ2-7, with unresolved D. V was clipped by 3 bases and J by 2 bases, with 14 bases between them. This CDR3 spans 14 amino acids. The germline gives CDR1 DFQATT, CDR2 SNEGSKA (reference sequence). The CDR3 region has the DNA TGCAGTGCTAGTATGACTTACCTCGCCTACGAGCAGTACTTC. Translated: CSASMTYLAYEQYF.

This clone came up once. The chain employs TRBV5-1 and TRBJ2-7, with 12 bases lining up with TRBD2. Trimming removed 5 bases from V and 6 bases from J; junction bases left unmatched: 12. Germline values: CDR1 SGHRS, CDR2 YFSETQ. This CDR3 spans 16 amino acids. CDR3 nucleotides: TGCGCCAGCAGTTATGAACTAGCGGGAGGAGTCGGCGAGCAGTACTTC. Protein: CASSYELAGGVGEQYF.

The chain links TRBV28 to TRBJ1-5, with 7 positions matching TRBD1. V shed 7 bases, J shed 5 bases, and the junction held 5 bases outside the gene matches. From germline, CDR1 is MDHEN and CDR2 SYDVKM. The CDR3 length is 13 residues. For the CDR3, the DNA is TGTGCCAGCAACCCCAGGGGGGATCAGCCCCAGCATTTT. Translating gives CASNPRGDQPQHF.

V gene TRBV6-2 or TRBV6-3 combines with J gene TRBJ2-7; the match to TRBD1 covers 10 bases. This CDR3 comprises 18 residues. The trim removed 2 bases at V and 4 bases at J, leaving 14 bases unmatched. Germline CDR1 and CDR2: MNHEY and SVGEGT. This CDR3 reads CASSYDPFGQGGIYEQYF. CDR3 in DNA: TGTGCCAGCAGTTACGACCCCTTTGGACAGGGGGGTATTTACGAGCAGTACTTC.

The rearrangement uses TRBV7-2 and TRBJ1-3; a possible D gene is TRBD1 (6 bases). The CDR3 totals 18 residues. V was cut by 4 bases and J by 1 base, with 20 bases left in between. CDR1 is SGHTA, CDR2 FQGNSA, per germline. The CDR3 coding sequence is TGTGCCAGCAGCTCCGGGGGGCGGGTTCAGCGATCTGGAAACACCATATATTTT. It translates to CASSSGGRVQRSGNTIYF.

J is TRBJ1-2 and V is TRBV3-1 (or the pseudogene TRBV3-2); no clear D. CDR1 is LGHDT and CDR2 is YNNKEL in the germline V gene (reference sequence). The length of the CDR3 is 13 residues. The ends were cut back, 0 bases at V and 4 bases at J, with 6 bases in the middle. CDR3 loop: CASSQDRIYGYTF. The CDR3 bases are TGTGCCAGCAGCCAAGACAGAATCTATGGCTACACCTTC.

The J gene is TRBJ1-5, the V gene TRBV6-5; D is possibly TRBD1 (6 bases). The CDR3 runs 12 residues. The V gene's germline CDR1 is MNHEY and CDR2 SVGAGI. V was pared by 2 bases and J by 7 bases, with 6 bases between. For the CDR3, the DNA is TGTGCCAGCAGTTACCAGGGGCAGCCCCAGCATTTT. Translated, it gives CASSYQGQPQHF.

J is TRBJ2-7 and V is TRBV21-1; whether TRBD1, the table's D call, matches the DNA was not checked. TRBV21-1 counts as a pseudogene. The CDR3 is 14 residues long. The CDR3 loop reads CASSKAGGQGEQYF. The CDR3 DNA reads as TGTGCCAGCAGCAAAGCGGGGGGACAGGGAGAGCAGTACTTC.

The chain combines TRBV14 with TRBJ1-1, with TRBD1 as a possible D gene (5 bases). CDR3 length: 14 residues. Trimming left V 4 bases short and J 2 bases short, with 11 bases between. Germline V CDR1 and CDR2: SGHDN, FVKESK. The CDR3 DNA is TGTGCCAGCAGCCCGCAGGGAAGAAACACTGAAGCTTTCTTT. It encodes CASSPQGRNTEAFF.

This chain connects TRBV3-1 (or the pseudogene TRBV3-2) to TRBJ1-1, with 7 bases lining up with TRBD1. The germline V gene has CDR1 LGHDT and CDR2 YNNKEL (reference sequence). This CDR3 is 13 amino acids long. The ends lost 6 bases at V and 7 bases at J; junction bases unmatched: 8. In DNA form, the CDR3 reads TGTGCCAGCAGTCGACAGGGAATGAATGAAGCTTTCTTT. Its protein is CASSRQGMNEAFF.

The chain recombines TRBV5-6 with TRBJ1-1; D not certain. The CDR3 consists of 14 residues. Germline CDR1 SGHDT, CDR2 YYEEEE. With 1 base removed from V and 5 bases from J, the gap between germline ends came to 12 bases. CDR3 loop: CASSLRGYRTEAFF. The DNA for the CDR3 is TGTGCCAGCAGCTTGAGAGGGTATAGGACTGAAGCTTTCTTT.

The genes are TRBV5-6 and TRBJ2-7, with 9 bases identical to TRBD1. The CDR3 runs 15 residues. The germline gives CDR1 SGHDT, CDR2 YYEEEE. Trimming at V came to 4 bases and at J to 6 bases, leaving 11 bases not matched to a gene. The CDR3 region is CASSPQGQGTGEQYF. The CDR3, as DNA: TGTGCCAGCAGCCCTCAGGGACAGGGAACAGGCGAGCAGTACTTC.

This clone appeared once. The rearrangement joins TRBV9 to TRBJ2-3; D remains ambiguous. Germline V CDR1 and CDR2: SGDLS, YYNGEE. The CDR3 contains 13 residues. Trimming took 0 bases from V and 0 from J, leaving 2 bases between them. The CDR3 sequence is CASSVVSTDTQYF. The CDR3 DNA follows: TGTGCCAGCAGCGTAGTAAGCACAGATACGCAGTATTTT. Combining the CDR3 with reference TRBV9 and TRBJ2-3 gives the whole variable domain DSGVTQTPKHLITATGQRVTLRCSPRSGDLSVYWYQQSLDQGLQFLIQYYNGEERAKGNILERFSAQQFPDLHSELNLSSLELGDSALYFCASSVVSTDTQYFGPGTRLTVL.

The chain employs TRBV29-1 and TRBJ1-2, with a weak D call TRBD1 (6 bases). Trimming removed 5 bases from V and 4 bases from J, with 17 bases in between. Germline-derived CDR1 and CDR2 are SQVTM and ANQGSEA. The CDR3 is 14 amino acids. In DNA, the CDR3 is TGCAGCGTTTATAACAGGGAGTTTAGCTATGGCTACACCTTC. Encoded protein: CSVYNREFSYGYTF.

The chain recombines TRBV4-2 with TRBJ2-3, with 8 bases that match TRBD2. Germline values: CDR1 LGHNA, CDR2 YNFKEQ. The V gene end was trimmed by 0 bases and the J gene end by 4 bases; junction bases not matched to a gene: 9. CDR3 length: 17 residues. The CDR3 loop reads CASSQDGAGGGADTQYF. The CDR3 DNA reads as TGTGCCAGCAGCCAAGATGGGGCGGGAGGAGGTGCAGATACGCAGTATTTT.

The chain has TRBV6-5 and TRBJ2-7; 7 bases agree with TRBD2. The CDR3 is made up of 14 amino acids. V lost 2 bases to trimming and J lost 3 bases; unmatched junction nucleotides: 4. CDR1 MNHEY and CDR2 SVGAGI come from the germline V gene. Written as DNA, the CDR3 is TGTGCCAGCAGTTACGGGGACTACTACTACGAGCAGTACTTC. Translated, it gives CASSYGDYYYEQYF.

This rearrangement joins TRBV7-2 to TRBJ2-5, with TRBD1 identical over 9 bases. This CDR3 spans 17 amino acids. The germline gives CDR1 SGHTA, CDR2 FQGNSA. Trimming cost V 3 bases and J 5 bases; bases outside gene matches: 13. The CDR3 here is CASSLVGQGIARETQYF. The CDR3 DNA reads TGTGCCAGCAGCTTGGTAGGACAGGGGATTGCTCGGGAGACCCAGTACTTC.

This clone was picked up one time. The chain links TRBV7-3 to TRBJ2-3, with D tentatively TRBD2 (5 bases). Germline values: CDR1 SGHTA, CDR2 FQGTGA. Trimming shortened V by 6 bases and J by 2 bases, and 21 bases separated the two germline ends. The CDR3 runs 17 residues. This CDR3 reads CASRYQPTLGNTDTQYF. The DNA for the CDR3 is TGTGCCAGCAGGTACCAGCCGACCCTCGGGAACACAGATACGCAGTATTTT.

The rearrangement uses TRBV12-3 or TRBV12-4 and TRBJ1-1; TRBD1 aligns across 9 bases. The CDR3 has 13 residues. The trim removed 5 bases at V and 4 bases at J, leaving 2 bases unmatched. CDR3: CASSGDRATEAFF. As DNA, the CDR3 is TGTGCCAGCAGTGGGGACAGGGCCACTGAAGCTTTCTTT.

The V gene is TRBV29-1, the J gene TRBJ1-1; perhaps TRBD1 as D (5 bases). The CDR3 runs 13 residues. Germline CDR1 and CDR2: SQVTM and ANQGSEA. V lost 4 bases and J 6 bases, leaving 15 bases between the germline ends. CDR3 in DNA: TGCAGCGTTGTGTCAGGGTCGAGCGCTGAAGCTTTCTTT. It specifies CSVVSGSSAEAFF.

In nucleotides, the CDR3 is TGTGCCAGCCTACGGACAGGGGGTATCGCGTATGGCTACACCTTC. Translating it yields CASLRTGGIAYGYTF. The chain links TRBV28 to TRBJ1-2; 10 bases map to TRBD1. The germline CDR1 and CDR2 sequences are MDHEN and SYDVKM. This CDR3 has 15 residues. Losses at the gene ends were 8 bases for V and 5 bases for J; bases not matched to a gene: 11.

This clone was seen only a few times. Additional DNA sequences in this sample encode the identical CDR3. The rearrangement joins TRBV5-4 to TRBJ2-7, with D perhaps matching TRBD2 (5 bases). This CDR3 has 15 residues. Germline V lookup: CDR1 SGHNT, CDR2 YYREEE (reference sequence). V lost 0 bases and J 2 bases, leaving 12 bases between the germline ends. Here the CDR3 reads CASSLGLAGTYEQYF. CDR3 nucleotides: TGTGCCAGCAGCTTGGGGCTAGCAGGAACCTACGAGCAGTACTTC.

The CDR3 here is CASSGRGEYGYTF. The CDR3 bases are TGTGCCAGCAGCGGGAGGGGGGAGTATGGCTACACCTTC. J is TRBJ1-2 and V is TRBV5-6; TRBD1 might be the D (6 bases). Germline V gene data show CDR1 as SGHDT and CDR2 as YYEEEE. V lost 4 bases, J lost 5 bases, and 12 bases lay in between. The CDR3 extends over 13 amino acids.

This sequence joins TRBV7-9 and TRBJ2-3, with a tentative D call TRBD1 (6 bases). This CDR3 has 15 amino acids. Trimming took 2 bases from V and 2 from J, leaving 11 bases between them. Germline-derived CDR1 and CDR2 are SEHNR and FQNEAQ (reference sequence). CDR3 DNA: TGTGCCAGCAGCTTAAGAGACAGGCTCACAGATACGCAGTATTTT. Translated: CASSLRDRLTDTQYF.

The rearrangement uses TRBV6-2 or TRBV6-3 and TRBJ1-1; unclear D gene. CDR3 length: 12 residues. Trimming took 5 bases from V and 5 from J, leaving 9 bases between them. Germline V gene data show CDR1 as MNHEY and CDR2 as SVGEGT. DNA of the CDR3: TGTGCCAGCAGTCCGGGTTATACTGAAGCTTTCTTT. It codes for CASSPGYTEAFF.

Note on this clone: Distinct nucleotide sequences in the sample also encode this CDR3. The chain carries TRBV20-1 and TRBJ2-7; D is uncertain. The CDR3 is made up of 11 amino acids. The germline V gene encodes CDR1 DFQATT and CDR2 SNEGSKA (reference sequence). V lost 2 bases and J lost 5, with 7 bases in between. The CDR3 coding sequence is TGCAGTGCTAGATCCGGTCACGAGCAGTACTTC. Its protein is CSARSGHEQYF.

Turning to this clone: The germline gene is not matched at one end of the junction; a read error may be the cause. The chain is built from TRBV7-8 and TRBJ2-2, with D maybe TRBD1 (6 bases). CDR3 size: 15 residues. CDR1 SGHVS and CDR2 FQNEAQ come from the germline V gene. The CDR3 bases are TGTGCCAGCAGCTTAGCCCAGGGGAACGCCGGGGAGCTGTTTTTT. As protein: CASSLAQGNAGELFF.

The V and J genes are TRBV2 and TRBJ1-5, with 7 bases fitting TRBD1. The CDR3 covers 13 residues. Germline-derived CDR1 and CDR2 are SNHLY and FYNNEI. V lost 8 bases, J lost 3 bases, and 4 bases stayed unmatched. Written as DNA, the CDR3 is TGTGCCAGCCAGGGACAGCTCAATCAGCCCCAGCATTTT. This codes for CASQGQLNQPQHF.

The genes are TRBV11-3 and TRBJ2-1; 8 positions agree with TRBD1. This CDR3 region has 14 residues. V was clipped by 2 bases and J by 5 bases; unmatched bases: 2. CDR1 SGHNT and CDR2 YENEEA come from the germline V gene. Here the CDR3 reads CASSLQGADNEQFF. CDR3 in DNA: TGTGCCAGCAGCTTACAGGGGGCAGACAATGAGCAGTTCTTC.